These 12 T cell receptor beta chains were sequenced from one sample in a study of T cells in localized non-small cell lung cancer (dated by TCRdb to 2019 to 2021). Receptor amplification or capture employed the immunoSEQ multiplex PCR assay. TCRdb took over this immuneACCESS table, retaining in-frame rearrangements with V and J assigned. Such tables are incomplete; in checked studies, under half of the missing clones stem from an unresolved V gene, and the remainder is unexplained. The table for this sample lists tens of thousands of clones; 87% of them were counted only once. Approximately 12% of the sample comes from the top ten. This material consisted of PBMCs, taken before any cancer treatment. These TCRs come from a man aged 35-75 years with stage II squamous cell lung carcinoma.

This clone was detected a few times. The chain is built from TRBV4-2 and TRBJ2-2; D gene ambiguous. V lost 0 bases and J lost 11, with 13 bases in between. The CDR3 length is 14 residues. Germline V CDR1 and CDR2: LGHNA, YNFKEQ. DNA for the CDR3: TGTGCCAGCAGCCAAGATCGTACATATGATGAGCTGTTTTTT. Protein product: CASSQDRTYDELFF.

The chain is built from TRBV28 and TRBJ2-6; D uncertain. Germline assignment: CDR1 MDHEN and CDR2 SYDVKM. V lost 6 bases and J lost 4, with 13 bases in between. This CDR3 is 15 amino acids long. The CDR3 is CASRAGLAGANVLTF. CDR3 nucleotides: TGTGCCAGCAGGGCCGGCCTGGCCGGGGCCAACGTCCTGACTTTC.

As DNA, the CDR3 is TGCGCCAGTTCCGGACTAGGGCGAGATACGCAGTATTTT. As protein: CASSGLGRDTQYF. The rearrangement uses TRBV10-1 and TRBJ2-3; 7 nucleotides line up with TRBD2. CDR1 WNHNN and CDR2 SYGVQD come from the germline V gene (reference sequence). With V trimmed by 9 bases and J by 5 bases, 8 bases remained unmatched. CDR3 size: 13 residues.

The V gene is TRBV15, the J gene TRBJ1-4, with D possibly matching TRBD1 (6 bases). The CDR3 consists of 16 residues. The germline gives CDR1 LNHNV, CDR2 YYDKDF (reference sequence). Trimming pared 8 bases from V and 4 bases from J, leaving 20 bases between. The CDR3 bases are TGTGCCACCTCCGGGACACAGCTGGACCTTAATGAAAAACTGTTTTTT. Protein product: CATSGTQLDLNEKLFF.

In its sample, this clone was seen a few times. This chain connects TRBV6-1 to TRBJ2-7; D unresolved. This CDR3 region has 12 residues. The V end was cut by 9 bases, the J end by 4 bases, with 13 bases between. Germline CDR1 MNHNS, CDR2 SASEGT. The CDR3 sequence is CASQMVRYEQYF. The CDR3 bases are TGTGCCAGTCAGATGGTAAGGTACGAGCAGTACTTC.

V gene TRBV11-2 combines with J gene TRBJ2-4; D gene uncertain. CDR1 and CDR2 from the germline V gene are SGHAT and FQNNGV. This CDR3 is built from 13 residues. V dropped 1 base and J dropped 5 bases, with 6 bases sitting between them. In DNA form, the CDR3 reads TGTGCCAGCAGCTTAGCACTCCAAAACATTCAGTACTTC. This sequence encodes CASSLALQNIQYF.

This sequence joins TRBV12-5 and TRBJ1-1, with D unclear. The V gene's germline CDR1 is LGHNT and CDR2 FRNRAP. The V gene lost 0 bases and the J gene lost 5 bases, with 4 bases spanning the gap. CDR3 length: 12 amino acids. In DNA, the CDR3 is TGTGCTAGTGGTTTGGTACAGACTGAAGCTTTCTTT. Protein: CASGLVQTEAFF.

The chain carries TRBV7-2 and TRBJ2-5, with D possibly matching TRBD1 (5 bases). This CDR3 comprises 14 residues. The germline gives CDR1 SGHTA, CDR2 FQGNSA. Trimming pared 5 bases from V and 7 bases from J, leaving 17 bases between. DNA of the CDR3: TGTGCCAGCAGCAGACTCCCAGGGCAGATGACCCAGTACTTC. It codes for CASSRLPGQMTQYF.

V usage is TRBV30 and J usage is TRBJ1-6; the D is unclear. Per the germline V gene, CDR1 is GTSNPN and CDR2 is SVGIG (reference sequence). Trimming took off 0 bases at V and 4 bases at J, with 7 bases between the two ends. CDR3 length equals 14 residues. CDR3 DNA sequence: TGTGCCTGGAGTGTACCGATTTATAATTCACCCCTCCACTTT. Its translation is CAWSVPIYNSPLHF.

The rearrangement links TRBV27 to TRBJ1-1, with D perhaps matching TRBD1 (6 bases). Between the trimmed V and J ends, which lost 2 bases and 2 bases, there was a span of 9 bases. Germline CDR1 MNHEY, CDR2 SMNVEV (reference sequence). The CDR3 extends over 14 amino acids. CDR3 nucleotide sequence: TGTGCCAGCAGTTTACGTGGGGGCAACACTGAAGCTTTCTTT. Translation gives CASSLRGGNTEAFF.

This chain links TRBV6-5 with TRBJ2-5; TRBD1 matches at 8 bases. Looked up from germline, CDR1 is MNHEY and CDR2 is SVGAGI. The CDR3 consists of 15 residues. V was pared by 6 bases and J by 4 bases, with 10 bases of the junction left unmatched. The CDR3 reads CASSSDRGRVETQYF. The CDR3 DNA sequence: TGTGCCAGCAGCTCCGACAGGGGTAGGGTAGAGACCCAGTACTTC.

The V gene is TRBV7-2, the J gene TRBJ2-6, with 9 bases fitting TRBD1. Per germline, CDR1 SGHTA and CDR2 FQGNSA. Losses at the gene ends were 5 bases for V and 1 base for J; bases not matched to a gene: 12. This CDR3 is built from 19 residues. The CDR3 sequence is CASSLPPGTGKSGANVLTF. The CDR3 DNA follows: TGTGCCAGCAGCCTACCACCCGGGACAGGGAAGTCTGGGGCCAACGTCCTGACTTTC. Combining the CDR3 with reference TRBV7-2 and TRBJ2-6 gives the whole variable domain GAGVSQSPSNKVTEKGKDVELRCDPISGHTALYWYRQSLGQGLEFLIYFQGNSAPDKSGLPSDRFSAERTGGSVSTLTIQRTQQEDSAVYLCASSLPPGTGKSGANVLTFGAGSRLTVL.